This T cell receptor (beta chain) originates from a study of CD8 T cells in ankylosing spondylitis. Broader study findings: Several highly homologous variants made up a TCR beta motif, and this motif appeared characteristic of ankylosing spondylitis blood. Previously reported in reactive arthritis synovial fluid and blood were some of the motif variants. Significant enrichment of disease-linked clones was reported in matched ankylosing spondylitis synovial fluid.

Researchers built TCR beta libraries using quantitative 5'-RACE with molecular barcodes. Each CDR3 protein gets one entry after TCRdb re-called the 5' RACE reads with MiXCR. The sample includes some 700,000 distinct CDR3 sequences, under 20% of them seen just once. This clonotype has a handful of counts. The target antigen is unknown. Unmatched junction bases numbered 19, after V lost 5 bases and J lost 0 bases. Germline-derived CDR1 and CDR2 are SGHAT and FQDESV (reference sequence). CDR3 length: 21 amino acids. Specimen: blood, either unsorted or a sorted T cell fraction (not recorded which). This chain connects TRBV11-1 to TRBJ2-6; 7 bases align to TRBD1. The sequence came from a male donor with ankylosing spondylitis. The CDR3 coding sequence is TGTGCCAGCAGCCTAGTTGGGCGGACAGGACCACGTCTCTCTGGGGCCAACGTCCTGACTTTC. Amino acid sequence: CASSLVGRTGPRLSGANVLTF.